Listed below are T cell receptor beta chains from one sample, sequenced in a study of CXCR3-negative and CXCR3-positive naive CD8 T cells. TCRdb re-called the 5' RACE reads; every CDR3 protein appears as one record, without DNA. Its listing shows 4,500 to 5,000 distinct CDR3 sequences. Sample: naive CXCR3+ CD8+ T cells from blood. These receptors all stem from a human donor in good health. Some clones in this sample may be carry-over from other donors' samples. Each CDR3 is given with its conserved first and last residue. Rows may omit the clone size; those that give it use once, few, many or a size class.

cdr3_aa | v_call | clone_size | j_call
CASSDGGRETLRSGNTIYF | TRBV9 | - | TRBJ1-3
CSFLTGNTGELFF | TRBV29-1 | medium-sized | TRBJ2-2
CASSPGHPDLYQETQYF | TRBV28 | medium-sized | TRBJ2-5
CSVEAAGGVDEQFF | TRBV29-1 | - | TRBJ2-1
CASSPTWDTTYEQYF | TRBV16 | - | TRBJ2-7
CATSRVPGVGTEAFF | TRBV15 | medium-sized | TRBJ1-1
CSVEGQATNEKLFF | TRBV29-1 | - | TRBJ1-4
CASRGQGIRPYEQYF | TRBV2 | - | TRBJ2-7
CASSSVGGTDTQYF | TRBV5-1 | - | TRBJ2-3
CASSGVSDTGELFF | TRBV12-3/TRBV12-4 | medium-sized | TRBJ2-2
CASSVGVATNEKLFF | TRBV9 | medium-sized | TRBJ1-4
CASSPLINLGYNEQFF | TRBV19 | - | TRBJ2-1
CESRPRTGAFYEQYF | TRBV7-8 | - | TRBJ2-7
CSVDLGTEAFF | TRBV29-1 | - | TRBJ1-1
CASTPGTGGAGANVLTF | TRBV5-1 | - | TRBJ2-6
CSVEMDREDEQYF | TRBV29-1 | - | TRBJ2-7
CASSLPGGRSYGYTF | TRBV11-2 | - | TRBJ1-2
CASSEVGQTANNEQFF | TRBV2 | large | TRBJ2-1
CASSEVGRGDEQFF | TRBV6-1 | - | TRBJ2-1
CASSLALSGVTGELFF | TRBV7-8 | medium-sized | TRBJ2-2
CASSLTRGTGQDTQYF | TRBV7-9 | medium-sized | TRBJ2-3
CATRASAAHQETQYF | TRBV6-6 | medium-sized | TRBJ2-5